This passage covers 21 T cell receptor beta chains from one sample sequenced in a study of beta chain features in type 1 diabetes. Expressed TCRB transcripts got sequenced, as all isolated RNA was reverse transcribed. Repertoires were generated with immunoSEQ multiplex PCR, while TCRdb's copy carries only in-frame clones and drops some. Among roughly 400,000 clones listed, approximately 13% were seen once. Sample: naive CD4+ T cells from blood. The source of these receptors is a man aged 25-40 years in good health.

This clone was detected a few times. V gene TRBV30 combines with J gene TRBJ1-3; 8 bases align to TRBD1. V was clipped by 6 bases and J by 0 bases; unmatched bases: 1. The CDR3 length is 13 residues. Per germline, CDR1 GTSNPN and CDR2 SVGIG (reference sequence). CDR3 amino acids: CACTGGSGNTIYF. In DNA form, the CDR3 reads TGTGCCTGTACAGGGGGCTCTGGAAACACCATATATTTT.

The chain links TRBV5-1 to TRBJ2-1; TRBD2 agrees at 12 bases. Losses at the gene ends were 7 bases for V and 6 bases for J; bases not matched to a gene: 5. CDR3 length: 14 amino acids. Germline V gene data show CDR1 as SGHRS and CDR2 as YFSETQ. CDR3 region: CASVLTSGGNEQFF. CDR3 sequence (DNA): TGCGCCAGCGTACTGACTAGCGGGGGCAATGAGCAGTTCTTC.

This chain connects TRBV10-3 to TRBJ2-3; 9 bases agree with TRBD1. Per the germline V gene, CDR1 is ENHRY and CDR2 is SYGVKD. The CDR3 is 13 residues long. The junction had 5 bases not matched to a gene; V was cut back by 10 bases and J by 3 bases. CDR3 nucleotide sequence: TGTGCCACGTCGGACAGGGGAACAGATACGCAGTATTTT. This encodes CATSDRGTDTQYF.

This chain connects TRBV29-1 to TRBJ2-7, with 10 bases fitting TRBD2. Trimming cost V 5 bases and J 4 bases; bases outside gene matches: 5. There are 13 residues in the CDR3. The germline CDR1 and CDR2 sequences are SQVTM and ANQGSEA. In DNA form, the CDR3 reads TGCAGCGTTAGGGGACTAGCGTCATACGAGCAGTACTTC. It codes for CSVRGLASYEQYF.

In its sample, this clone was seen a few times. The gene calls are TRBV29-1 and TRBJ2-1; 8 bases are a match to TRBD2. Germline assignment: CDR1 SQVTM and CDR2 ANQGSEA. Germline trimming cut 5 bases from V and 6 bases from J; bases unmatched to any gene: 6. The CDR3 totals 13 residues. In DNA, the CDR3 is TGCAGCGTTCGCGGCGGGAGGATCAATGAGCAGTTCTTC. Encoded protein: CSVRGGRINEQFF.

The chain joins TRBV7-6 to TRBJ2-5; possibly TRBD2 for D (5 bases). Per germline, CDR1 SGHVS and CDR2 FNYEAQ. The CDR3 covers 15 residues. Trimming left V 2 bases short and J 4 bases short, with 14 bases between. CDR3 DNA sequence: TGTGCCAGCAGCTTAATGGCGGGCGGACTAGAGACCCAGTACTTC. As protein: CASSLMAGGLETQYF. Filled out from reference TRBV7-6 and TRBJ2-5, the complete variable domain reads GAGVSQSPRYKVTKRGQDVALRCDPISGHVSLYWYRQALGQGPEFLTYFNYEAQQDKSGLPNDRFSAERPEGSISTLTIQRTEQRDSAMYRCASSLMAGGLETQYFGPGTRLLVL.

CDR3 in amino acids: CASSGGTWANTGELFF. CDR3 nucleotides: TGTGCCAGCAGCGGAGGGACTTGGGCAAACACCGGGGAGCTGTTTTTT. The chain links TRBV9 to TRBJ2-2; D might be TRBD2 (6 bases). This CDR3 contains 16 residues. V dropped 3 bases and J dropped 2 bases, with 14 bases sitting between them. Germline values: CDR1 SGDLS, CDR2 YYNGEE.

The table lists this clone with a few counts. The CDR3 sequence: CASSLTSGKTKYV. The CDR3 nucleotides read TGTGCCAGCAGTCTTACTAGCGGAAAAACGAAGTACGTC. This rearrangement joins TRBV6-6 to TRBJ2-7, with 8 bases aligning to TRBD2. After removal of 5 bases from V and 11 bases from J, the junction contained 11 bases not matched to a gene. This CDR3 region has 13 residues. Germline-derived CDR1 and CDR2 are MNHNY and SVGAGI (reference sequence).

The chain employs TRBV7-9 and TRBJ2-7; D might be TRBD1 or TRBD2, each matching 5 bases. This CDR3 region has 13 residues. CDR1 and CDR2 from the germline V gene are SEHNR and FQNEAQ (reference sequence). The V gene lost 3 bases and the J gene lost 5 bases, with 11 bases spanning the gap. This CDR3 reads CASSFAGTNEQYF. The CDR3 DNA sequence: TGTGCCAGCAGCTTCGCAGGGACCAACGAGCAGTACTTC.

This chain links TRBV7-2 with TRBJ2-7; perhaps TRBD2 as D (6 bases). Germline loops: CDR1 SGHTA, CDR2 FQGNSA. This CDR3 is built from 15 residues. Trimming took off 5 bases at V and 2 bases at J, with 16 bases between the two ends. CDR3 in amino acids: CASSRRAGLPYEQYF. In nucleotides, the CDR3 is TGTGCCAGCAGCCGAAGAGCAGGACTACCCTACGAGCAGTACTTC. The whole variable domain, remainder taken from reference TRBV7-2 and TRBJ2-7, is GAGVSQSPSNKVTEKGKDVELRCDPISGHTALYWYRQSLGQGLEFLIYFQGNSAPDKSGLPSDRFSAERTGGSVSTLTIQRTQQEDSAVYLCASSRRAGLPYEQYFGPGTRLTVT.

In its sample, this clone was seen a few times. The same CDR3 also results from other DNA sequences found in this sample. The chain employs TRBV18 and TRBJ2-1; unclear D gene. Trimming took 2 bases from V and 5 from J, leaving 1 base between them. This CDR3 is built from 11 residues. Germline CDR1 is KGHSH and CDR2 is LQKENI. CDR3 region: CASSPDNEQFF. As DNA, the CDR3 is TGTGCCAGCTCACCAGACAATGAGCAGTTCTTC.

This chain's CDR3 is CASSQSPGQNSPRDYEQYV. For the CDR3, the DNA is TGCGCCAGCAGTCAATCCCCGGGACAGAATTCTCCTAGGGATTACGAGCAGTACGTC. The chain couples TRBV23-1 to TRBJ2-7; TRBD1 matches 7 bases. TRBV23-1 is an ORF, and what it does is uncertain. This CDR3 is built from 19 residues. V lost 0 bases to trimming and J lost 4 bases; unmatched junction nucleotides: 18.

The chain recombines TRBV7-9 with TRBJ1-6; perhaps TRBD1 as D (6 bases). The germline gives CDR1 SEHNR, CDR2 FQNEAQ (reference sequence). This CDR3 contains 15 residues. V was shortened by 7 bases and J by 7 bases, with 17 bases between the two germline ends. CDR3 bases: TGTGCCAGCAACCCTACAGGGAGGGAGAATTCACCCCTCCACTTT. Its protein product is CASNPTGRENSPLHF.

The chain has TRBV5-4 and TRBJ2-5, with D tentatively TRBD2 (6 bases). The length of the CDR3 is 15 residues. The germline V and J ends were trimmed by 2 bases and 1 base, with 12 bases remaining between them. CDR1 and CDR2 (germline): SGHNT, YYREEE (reference sequence). The DNA of the CDR3 is TGTGCCAGCAGCTTTGGAGGGGCGGGCCAAGAGACCCAGTACTTC. Residues: CASSFGGAGQETQYF.

This clone appeared a few times. The chain combines TRBV2 with TRBJ2-1; tentative D call: TRBD1 (6 bases). This CDR3 spans 15 amino acids. Germline V lookup: CDR1 SNHLY, CDR2 FYNNEI. The V gene lost 6 bases and the J gene lost 0 bases, with 12 bases spanning the gap. Here the CDR3 reads CASSRDRSSYNEQFF. CDR3 in DNA: TGTGCCAGCAGCCGCGACAGGAGCTCCTACAATGAGCAGTTCTTC.

This clone has more than one count but fewer than ten. V is TRBV4-3 and J is TRBJ2-1; D remains unclear. This CDR3 is built from 13 residues. Between the trimmed V and J ends, which lost 0 bases and 8 bases, there was a span of 8 bases. Germline-derived CDR1 and CDR2 are LGHNA and YSLEER. The CDR3 DNA sequence: TGCGCCAGCAGCCAAGAGGATAGATATGAGCAGTTCTTC. It encodes CASSQEDRYEQFF.

The V gene is TRBV29-1, the J gene TRBJ1-1; D is uncertain. V was pared by 5 bases and J by 4 bases, with 17 bases between. There are 14 residues in the CDR3. In germline, CDR1 is SQVTM, CDR2 ANQGSEA. The CDR3 DNA sequence: TGCAGCGTTCGGGGAGGTAGGCCTGCCACTGAAGCTTTCTTT. Its protein is CSVRGGRPATEAFF.

This clone was observed a few times. J is TRBJ2-7 and V is TRBV6-5, with TRBD1 matching 7 bases. The length of the CDR3 is 13 residues. Germline CDR1 is MNHEY and CDR2 is SVGAGI. Trimming at V came to 8 bases and at J to 1 base, leaving 5 bases not matched to a gene. Written as DNA, the CDR3 is TGTGCCAGCCTACAGGGGTCTTCCTACGAGCAGTACGTC. Encoded protein: CASLQGSSYEQYV.

In its sample, this clone was seen a few times. V usage is TRBV9 and J usage is TRBJ2-1, with 13 bases lining up with TRBD2. Germline V lookup: CDR1 SGDLS, CDR2 YYNGEE. J lost 7 bases, V lost 3 bases, and 4 bases had no gene match. The CDR3 totals 15 residues. The CDR3 spells CASSGWGLAGNEQFF. The CDR3 DNA is TGTGCCAGCAGCGGATGGGGACTAGCGGGAAATGAGCAGTTCTTC. Combining the CDR3 with reference TRBV9 and TRBJ2-1 gives the whole variable domain DSGVTQTPKHLITATGQRVTLRCSPRSGDLSVYWYQQSLDQGLQFLIQYYNGEERAKGNILERFSAQQFPDLHSELNLSSLELGDSALYFCASSGWGLAGNEQFFGPGTRLTVL.

This clone was observed a few times. The chain couples TRBV9 to TRBJ2-3; 8 bases are shared with TRBD2. This CDR3 contains 17 residues. Germline CDR1 SGDLS, CDR2 YYNGEE. Trimming removed 2 bases from V and 7 bases from J; junction bases left unmatched: 15. The CDR3 DNA sequence: TGTGCCAGCAGCGTCGCCCCCGTACGGGGGGGCCAAAATACGCAGTATTTT. It is translated as CASSVAPVRGGQNTQYF.

The CDR3 sequence is CASSRPGTSGSRTETQYF. The CDR3 nucleotides are TGTGCCAGCAGCCGCCCGGGGACTAGCGGGAGTCGGACAGAGACCCAGTACTTC. The rearrangement joins TRBV7-2 to TRBJ2-5; the match to TRBD2 covers 14 bases. Germline assignment: CDR1 SGHTA and CDR2 FQGNSA. The CDR3 has 18 residues. The V and J ends lost 5 bases and 4 bases, in that order; junction bases with no gene match: 12.